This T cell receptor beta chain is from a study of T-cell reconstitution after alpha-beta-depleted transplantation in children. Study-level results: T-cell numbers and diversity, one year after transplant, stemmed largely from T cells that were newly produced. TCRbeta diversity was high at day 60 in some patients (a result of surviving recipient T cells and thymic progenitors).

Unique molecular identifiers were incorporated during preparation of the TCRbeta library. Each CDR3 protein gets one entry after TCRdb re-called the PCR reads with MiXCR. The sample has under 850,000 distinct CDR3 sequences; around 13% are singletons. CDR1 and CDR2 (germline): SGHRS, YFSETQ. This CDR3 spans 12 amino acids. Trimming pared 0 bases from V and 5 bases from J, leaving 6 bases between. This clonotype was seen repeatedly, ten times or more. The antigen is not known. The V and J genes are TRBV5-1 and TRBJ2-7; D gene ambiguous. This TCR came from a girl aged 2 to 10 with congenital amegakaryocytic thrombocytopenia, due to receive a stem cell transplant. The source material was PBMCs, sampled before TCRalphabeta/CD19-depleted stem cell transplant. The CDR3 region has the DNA TGCGCCAGCAGCTTGGGTCGGGACGAGCAGTACTTC. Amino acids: CASSLGRDEQYF.